This T cell receptor beta chain was obtained from a study of post-analysis software for immune sequencing data. Study conclusions and caveats: In patients, four to six TRBV segments were more frequent than in controls, with TRBV5-6, TRBV5-1 and TRBV20-1 among them.

The CDR3 spans 15 residues. CDR1 is SEHNR and CDR2 is FQNEAQ in the germline V gene (reference sequence). After removal of 2 bases from V and 10 bases from J, the junction contained 9 bases not matched to a gene. Built from TCR beta cDNA, the libraries had unique molecular identifiers in them. Researchers reported 550,000 or so cDNA molecules coming from approximately 1 to 10 million T cells. MiXCR was run by TCRdb on the PCR reads, yielding one entry per CDR3 protein. The data contain approximately 770,000 distinct CDR3 sequences, roughly 46% of them singletons. A remark on this clonotype: Its antigen is unidentified.

The genes are TRBV7-9 and TRBJ2-1, with 9 bases matching TRBD1. The source material was blood. The clonotype comes from a girl aged 5-17 years with multiple sclerosis. The chain's CDR3 is CASSLYGTGTYEQFF. The CDR3 DNA reads TGTGCCAGCAGCTTATATGGGACAGGGACCTACGAGCAGTTCTTC.